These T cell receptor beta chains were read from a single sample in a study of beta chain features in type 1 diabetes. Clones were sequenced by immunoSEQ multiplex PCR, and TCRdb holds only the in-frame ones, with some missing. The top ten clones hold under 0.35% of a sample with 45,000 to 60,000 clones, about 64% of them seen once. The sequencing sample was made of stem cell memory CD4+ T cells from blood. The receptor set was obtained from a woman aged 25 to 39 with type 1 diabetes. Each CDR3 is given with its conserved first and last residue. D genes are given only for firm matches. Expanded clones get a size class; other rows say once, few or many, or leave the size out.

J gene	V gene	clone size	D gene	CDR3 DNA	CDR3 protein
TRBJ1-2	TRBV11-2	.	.	TGTGCCAGCAGCTTACAGTATGGCTACACCTTC	CASSLQYGYTF
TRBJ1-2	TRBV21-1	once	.	TGTGCCAGGGGCACAGCCCTCTATGGCTACACCTTC	CARGTALYGYTF
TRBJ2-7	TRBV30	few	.	TGTGCCTGGCAAGGGGCTTACGAGCAGTACTTC	CAWQGAYEQYF
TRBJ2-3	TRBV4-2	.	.	TGTGCCAGCAGCCCCCCGGGAGATGGCACAGATACGCAGTATTTT	CASSPPGDGTDTQYF
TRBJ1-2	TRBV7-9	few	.	TGTGCCGGTGCCCGTGAGGGTGGCTACACCTTC	CAGAREGGYTF
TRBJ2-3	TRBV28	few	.	TGTGCCAGCGATGGGGCGGGAAGCACAGATACGCAGTATTTT	CASDGAGSTDTQYF
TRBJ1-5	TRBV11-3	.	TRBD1	TGTGCCAGCAGCTTAGGACAGGGGGACGGTCAGCCCCAGCATTTT	CASSLGQGDGQPQHF
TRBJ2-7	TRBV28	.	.	TGTGCCAGCAGTGAACCCCCGTTAGACTACGAGCAGTACTTC	CASSEPPLDYEQYF
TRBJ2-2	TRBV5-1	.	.	TGCGCCAGCAGCTTGGGAGGGACCGGGGAGCTGTTTTTT	CASSLGGTGELFF
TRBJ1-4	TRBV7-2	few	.	TGTGCCAGCAGCTTCTCATCAGGGTTCACTAATGAAAAACTGTTTTTT	CASSFSSGFTNEKLFF
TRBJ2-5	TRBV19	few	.	TGTGCCAGTAGTATCAACAGGGACCAAGAGACCCAGTACTTC	CASSINRDQETQYF
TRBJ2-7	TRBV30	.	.	TGTGCCTGGAGTGGGGCAGGGGTTAAGGTCTACGAGCAGTACTTC	CAWSGAGVKVYEQYF
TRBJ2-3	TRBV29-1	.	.	TGCAGCGTTGCCGGCGGGAGCACAGATACGCAGTATTTT	CSVAGGSTDTQYF
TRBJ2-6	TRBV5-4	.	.	TGTGCCAGCAGCTTAGGCGGAAACTCTGGGGCCAACGTCCTGACTTTC	CASSLGGNSGANVLTF
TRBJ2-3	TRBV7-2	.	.	TGTGCCAGCAGCTTTAGCAGATCTAGCACAGATACGCAGTATTTT	CASSFSRSSTDTQYF
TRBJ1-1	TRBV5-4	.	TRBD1	TGTGCCAGCAGCTTACCAGGGGGAATGAACACTGAAGCTTTCTTT	CASSLPGGMNTEAFF
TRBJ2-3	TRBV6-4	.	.	TGTGCCAGCAGTGGGCAGGGCGCAGATACGCAGTATTTT	CASSGQGADTQYF
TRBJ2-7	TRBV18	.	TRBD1	TGTGCCAGCTCGCCGGCCGGGACAGGCAACGAGCAGTACTTC	CASSPAGTGNEQYF
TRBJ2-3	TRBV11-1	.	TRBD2	TGTGCCAGCAGCCCCCGACTAGCGGGAGGACCAGATACGCAGTATTTT	CASSPRLAGGPDTQYF
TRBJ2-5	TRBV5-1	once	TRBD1	TGCGCCAGCAGCGGACGGACAGGGGGCATACAAGAGACCCAGTACTTC	CASSGRTGGIQETQYF
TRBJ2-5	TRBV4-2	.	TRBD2	TGTGCCAGCAGCCAAGATGTGGGGCGGGAGAGACAAGGGACCCAGTACTTC	CASSQDVGRERQGTQYF
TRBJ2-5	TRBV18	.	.	TGTGCCAGCTCACCACCGGGAACAGGGCCGGAGACCCAGTACTTC	CASSPPGTGPETQYF
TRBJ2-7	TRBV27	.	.	TGTACCAGCAGACGAACAGACTACGAGCAGTACTTC	CTSRRTDYEQYF
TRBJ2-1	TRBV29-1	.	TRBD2	TGCAGCGTTGAAATTCCACCACGGACTAGCGCCGAAGGCCGCAATGAGCAGTTCTTC	CSVEIPPRTSAEGRNEQFF
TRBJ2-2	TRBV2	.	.	TGTGCCAGCACGTCGAACACCGGGGAGCTGTTTTTT	CASTSNTGELFF
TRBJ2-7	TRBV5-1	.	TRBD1	TGCGCCAGCAGTTCGACAGGGCCGACCTACGAGCAGTACTTC	CASSSTGPTYEQYF
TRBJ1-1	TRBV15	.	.	TGTGCCACCAGCAGAGATGGGGCCTCGAACACTGAAGCTTTCTTT	CATSRDGASNTEAFF
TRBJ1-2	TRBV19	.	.	TGTGCCAGTAGTTCCCCACAGGGCAATTTCAACTATGGCTACACCTTC	CASSSPQGNFNYGYTF
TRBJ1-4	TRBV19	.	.	TGTGCCAGTAGTATAGAATTAGGGGAACTGTTTTTT	CASSIELGELFF
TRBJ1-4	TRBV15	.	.	TGTGCCACCAGCAGAGATGGGCAGGGAGGGGAAAAACTGTTTTTT	CATSRDGQGGEKLFF
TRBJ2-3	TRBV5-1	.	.	TGCGCCAGCAGCTTGAGCCGGGACAATGCAGATACGCAGTATTTT	CASSLSRDNADTQYF
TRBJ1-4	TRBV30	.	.	TGTGCCTCAGACTTTCGGGGAGGGGAAAAACTGTTTTTT	CASDFRGGEKLFF
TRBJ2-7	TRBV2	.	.	TGTGCCAGCAGCAACGGATTGGGGCGGTCCTACGAGCAGTACTTC	CASSNGLGRSYEQYF
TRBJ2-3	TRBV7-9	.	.	TGTGCCAGCAGCTTAGGTCAGGGTGCAGATACGCAGTATTTT	CASSLGQGADTQYF
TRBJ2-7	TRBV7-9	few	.	TGTGCCAGCACCTCCGGGACTGGCTCTCTCGAGCAGTACTTC	CASTSGTGSLEQYF
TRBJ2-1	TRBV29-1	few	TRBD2	TGCAGCGTTGTAACGACTCTGCCCGGGACTAGCGGGAGGCAAGGTTACAATGAGCAGTTCTTC	CSVVTTLPGTSGRQGYNEQFF
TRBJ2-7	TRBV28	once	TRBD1	TGTGCCAGCAGGTCTGGACAGGTCTCCGAGCAGTACTTC	CASRSGQVSEQYF
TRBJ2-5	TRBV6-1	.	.	TGTGCCAGCCTCCGACACCTCCAAGAGACCCAGTACTTC	CASLRHLQETQYF
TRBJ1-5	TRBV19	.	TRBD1	TGTGCCAGTAGTATGGGGAACAGGGGCGGAAGCAATCAGCCCCAGCATTTT	CASSMGNRGGSNQPQHF
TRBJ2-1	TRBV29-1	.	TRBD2	TGCAGCGTTGATACGATAGCGGGATTAGATGAGCAGTTCTTC	CSVDTIAGLDEQFF